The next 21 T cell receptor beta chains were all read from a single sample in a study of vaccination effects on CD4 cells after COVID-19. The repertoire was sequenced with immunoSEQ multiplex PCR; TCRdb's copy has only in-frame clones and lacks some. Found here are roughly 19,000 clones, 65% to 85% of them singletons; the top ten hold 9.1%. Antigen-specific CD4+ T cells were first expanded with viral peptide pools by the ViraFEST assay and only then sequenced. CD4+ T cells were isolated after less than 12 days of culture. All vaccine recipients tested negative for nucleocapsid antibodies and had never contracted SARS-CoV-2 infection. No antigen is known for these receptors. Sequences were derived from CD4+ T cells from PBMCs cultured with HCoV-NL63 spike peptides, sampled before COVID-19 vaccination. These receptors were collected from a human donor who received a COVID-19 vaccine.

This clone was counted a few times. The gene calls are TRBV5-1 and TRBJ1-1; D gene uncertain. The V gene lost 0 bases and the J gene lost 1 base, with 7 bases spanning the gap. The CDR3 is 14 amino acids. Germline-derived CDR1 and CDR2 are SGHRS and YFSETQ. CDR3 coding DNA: TGCGCCAGCAGCTTGGCTCAGACGAACACTGAAGCTTTCTTT. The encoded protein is CASSLAQTNTEAFF.

The CDR3 region has the DNA TGTGCCAGCAGCAGCAGGGAGAAGATAACCGGGGAGCTGTTTTTT. It specifies CASSSREKITGELFF. The chain has TRBV7-9 and TRBJ2-2; D could derive from TRBD1 or TRBD2 (5 bases each). The CDR3 sequence is 15 residues long. Trimming cost V 5 bases and J 5 bases, with 15 bases left between them. In germline, CDR1 is SEHNR, CDR2 FQNEAQ (reference sequence).

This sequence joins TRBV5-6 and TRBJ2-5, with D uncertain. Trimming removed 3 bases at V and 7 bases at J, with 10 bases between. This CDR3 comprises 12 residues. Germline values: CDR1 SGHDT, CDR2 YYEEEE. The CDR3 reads CASSYSPGTQYF. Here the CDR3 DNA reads TGTGCCAGCAGCTACTCCCCAGGGACCCAGTACTTC. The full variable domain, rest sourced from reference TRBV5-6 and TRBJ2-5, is DAGVTQSPTHLIKTRGQQVTLRCSPKSGHDTVSWYQQALGQGPQFIFQYYEEEERQRGNFPDRFSGHQFPNYSSELNVNALLLGDSALYLCASSYSPGTQYFGPGTRLLVL.

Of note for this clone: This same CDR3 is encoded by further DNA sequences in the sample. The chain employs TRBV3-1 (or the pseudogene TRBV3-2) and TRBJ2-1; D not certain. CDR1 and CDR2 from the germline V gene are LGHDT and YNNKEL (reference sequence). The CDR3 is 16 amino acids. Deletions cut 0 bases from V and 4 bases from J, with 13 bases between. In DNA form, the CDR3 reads TGTGCCAGCAGCCAAGATTTCCGTGGACCTTACAATGAGCAGTTCTTC. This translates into CASSQDFRGPYNEQFF.

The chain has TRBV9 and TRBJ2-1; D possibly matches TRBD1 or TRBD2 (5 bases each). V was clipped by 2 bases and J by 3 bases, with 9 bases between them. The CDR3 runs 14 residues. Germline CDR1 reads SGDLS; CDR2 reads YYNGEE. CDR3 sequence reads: CASSVGVLYNEQFF. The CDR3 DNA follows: TGTGCCAGCAGCGTGGGGGTTCTCTACAATGAGCAGTTCTTC.

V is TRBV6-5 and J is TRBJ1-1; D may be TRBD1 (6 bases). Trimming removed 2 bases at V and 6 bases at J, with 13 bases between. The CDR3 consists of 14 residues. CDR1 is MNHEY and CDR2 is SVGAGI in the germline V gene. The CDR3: CASSYGQGLAEAFF. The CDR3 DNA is TGTGCCAGCAGTTACGGCCAGGGGCTGGCTGAAGCTTTCTTT.

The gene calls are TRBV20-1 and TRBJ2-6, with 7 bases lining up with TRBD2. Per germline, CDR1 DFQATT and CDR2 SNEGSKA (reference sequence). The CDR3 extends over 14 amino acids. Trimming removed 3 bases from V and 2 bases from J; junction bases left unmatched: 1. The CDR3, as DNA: TGCAGTGCTAGTGGGAGGGCTGGGGCCAACGTCCTGACTTTC. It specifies CSASGRAGANVLTF.

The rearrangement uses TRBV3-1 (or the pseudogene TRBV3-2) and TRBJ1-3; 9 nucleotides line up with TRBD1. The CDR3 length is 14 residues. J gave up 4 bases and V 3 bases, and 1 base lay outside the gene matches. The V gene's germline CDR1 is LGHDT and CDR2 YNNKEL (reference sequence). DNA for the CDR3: TGTGCCAGCAGCCAGGGGACAGGGGGAAACACCATATATTTT. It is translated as CASSQGTGGNTIYF.

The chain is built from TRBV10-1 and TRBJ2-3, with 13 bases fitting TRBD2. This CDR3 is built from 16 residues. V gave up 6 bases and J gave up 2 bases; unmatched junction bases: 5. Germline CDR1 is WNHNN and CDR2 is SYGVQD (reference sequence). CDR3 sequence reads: CASRAGLAGATDTQYF. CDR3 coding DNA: TGCGCCAGCAGGGCCGGACTAGCGGGGGCCACAGATACGCAGTATTTT.

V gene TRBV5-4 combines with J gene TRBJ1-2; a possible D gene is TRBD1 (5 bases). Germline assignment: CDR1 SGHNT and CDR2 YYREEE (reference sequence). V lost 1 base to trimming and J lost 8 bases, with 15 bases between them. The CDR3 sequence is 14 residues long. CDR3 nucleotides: TGTGCCAGCAGCTTGTTCGGGGGATTACAGGGCTACACCTTC. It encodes CASSLFGGLQGYTF.

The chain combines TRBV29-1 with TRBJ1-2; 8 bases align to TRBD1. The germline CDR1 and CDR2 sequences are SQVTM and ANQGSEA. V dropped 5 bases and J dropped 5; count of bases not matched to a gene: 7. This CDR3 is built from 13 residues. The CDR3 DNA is TGCAGCGTTTCCACAGGGGGATTTTATGGCTACACCTTC. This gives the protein CSVSTGGFYGYTF.

In DNA form, the CDR3 reads TGTGCCACCAGTGATTTCAGGGACACTGAAGCTTTCTTT. This gives the protein CATSDFRDTEAFF. The V gene is TRBV24-1, the J gene TRBJ1-1, with D maybe TRBD1 (5 bases). The CDR3 sequence is 13 residues long. The V end was cut by 1 base, the J end by 3 bases, with 5 bases between. Germline CDR1 reads KGHDR; CDR2 reads SFDVKD.

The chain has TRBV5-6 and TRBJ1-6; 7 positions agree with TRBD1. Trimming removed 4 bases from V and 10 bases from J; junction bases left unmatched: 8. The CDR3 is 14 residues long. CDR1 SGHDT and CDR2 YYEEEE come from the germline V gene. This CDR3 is CASSETGLSSPLHF. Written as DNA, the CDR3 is TGTGCCAGCAGCGAGACAGGGTTGAGCTCACCCCTCCACTTT.

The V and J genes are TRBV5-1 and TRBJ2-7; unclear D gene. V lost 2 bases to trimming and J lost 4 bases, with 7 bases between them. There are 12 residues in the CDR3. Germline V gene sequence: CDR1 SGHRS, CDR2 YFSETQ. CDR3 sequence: CASSFPPYEQYF. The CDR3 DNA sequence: TGCGCCAGCAGCTTCCCCCCTTACGAGCAGTACTTC.

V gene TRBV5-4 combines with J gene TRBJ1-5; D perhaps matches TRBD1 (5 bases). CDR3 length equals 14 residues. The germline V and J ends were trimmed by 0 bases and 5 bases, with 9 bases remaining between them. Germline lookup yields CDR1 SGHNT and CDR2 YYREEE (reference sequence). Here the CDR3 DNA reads TGTGCCAGCAGCTTGGGAGGAGGGGATCAGCCCCAGCATTTT. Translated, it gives CASSLGGGDQPQHF.

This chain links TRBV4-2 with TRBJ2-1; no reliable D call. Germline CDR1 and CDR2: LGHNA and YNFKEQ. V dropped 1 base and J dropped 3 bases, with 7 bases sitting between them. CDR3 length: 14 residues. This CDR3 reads CASSQVLDYNEQFF. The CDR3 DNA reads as TGTGCCAGCAGCCAAGTGCTAGACTACAATGAGCAGTTCTTC.

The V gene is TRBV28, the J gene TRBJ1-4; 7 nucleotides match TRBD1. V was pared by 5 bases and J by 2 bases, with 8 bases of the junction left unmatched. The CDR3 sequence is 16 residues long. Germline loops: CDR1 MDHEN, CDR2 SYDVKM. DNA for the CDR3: TGTGCCAGCAGTCCCCACGCACAGGGGACTAATGAAAAACTGTTTTTT. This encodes CASSPHAQGTNEKLFF.

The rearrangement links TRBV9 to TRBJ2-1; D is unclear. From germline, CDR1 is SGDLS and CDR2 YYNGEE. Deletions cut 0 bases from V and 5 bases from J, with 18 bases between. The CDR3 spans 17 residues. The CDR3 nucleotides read TGTGCCAGCAGCGTAGCTAGGCCGGGTCGGTATGACAATGAGCAGTTCTTC. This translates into CASSVARPGRYDNEQFF.

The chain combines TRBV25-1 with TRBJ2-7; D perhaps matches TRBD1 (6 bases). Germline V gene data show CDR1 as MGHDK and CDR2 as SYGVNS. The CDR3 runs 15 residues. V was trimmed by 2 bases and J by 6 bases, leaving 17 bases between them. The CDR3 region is CASSEVTGSGAEQYF. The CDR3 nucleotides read TGTGCCAGCAGTGAAGTAACAGGGTCCGGAGCCGAGCAGTACTTC.

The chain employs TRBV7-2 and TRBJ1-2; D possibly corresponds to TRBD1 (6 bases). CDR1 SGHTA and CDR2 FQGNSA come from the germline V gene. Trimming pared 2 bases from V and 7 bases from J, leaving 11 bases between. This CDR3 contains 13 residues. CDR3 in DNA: TGTGCCAGCAGCTTACCACAGGGACGTGGCTACACCTTC. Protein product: CASSLPQGRGYTF. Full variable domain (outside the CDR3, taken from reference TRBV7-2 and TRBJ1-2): GAGVSQSPSNKVTEKGKDVELRCDPISGHTALYWYRQSLGQGLEFLIYFQGNSAPDKSGLPSDRFSAERTGGSVSTLTIQRTQQEDSAVYLCASSLPQGRGYTFGSGTRLTVV.

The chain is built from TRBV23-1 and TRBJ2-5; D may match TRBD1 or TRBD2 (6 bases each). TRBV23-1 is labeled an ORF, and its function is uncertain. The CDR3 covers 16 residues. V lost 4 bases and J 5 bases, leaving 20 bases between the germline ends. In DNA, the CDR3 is TGCGCCAGCAGTCGAGGGGCCGATACAGGGAGGGAGACCCAGTACTTC. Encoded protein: CASSRGADTGRETQYF.